This T cell receptor beta chain emerged from a study of monozygotic twins with inflammatory bowel disease. Points from the study as a whole: IBD patients carried less diverse TCRbeta repertoires (inverse Simpson) than healthy co-twins.

About this clonotype itself: Its antigen is unidentified.

TCRalpha along with TCRbeta cDNA was subjected to two nested PCRs lasting 16 and 9 cycles. With the 5' RACE reads reprocessed, TCRdb shows one record per CDR3 protein and no DNA. Listed are around 150,000 distinct CDR3 sequences; approximately 2.8% falls within the top ten. This CDR3 is built from 16 residues. CDR1 SGHDT and CDR2 YYEEEE come from the germline V gene. Blood samples, whole and unsorted for T cells, yielded the isolated total RNA. The clonotype originates from a human donor with ulcerative colitis or Crohn's disease, or a healthy co-twin of an affected twin (not recorded which). The sequenced sample consisted of blood. This chain links TRBV5-6 with TRBJ2-7; TCRdb's D call of TRBD1 is untestable without DNA. CDR3 in amino acids: CASSYPGQGADYEQYF.